The 17 T cell receptor beta chains below were found in one sample sequenced in a study of cytomegalovirus exposure and HLA in healthy donors (dated by TCRdb to between 2016 and 2019). Library prep was done by the immunoSEQ multiplex PCR assay. For the multiplex PCR, a mixture combining 60 forward primers for TCR Vbeta segments and 13 reverse primers for TCR Jbeta segments was used. TCRdb limited this immuneACCESS table to in-frame rearrangements with V and J called. A share of clones is missing; checked studies link under half to unresolved V genes, and the rest is unexplained. Across this sample there are about 55,000 clones, with around 78% seen only once. The top ten clones comprise less than 1.5% of the sample. The sequenced material came from PBMCs. These receptors were taken from a female donor in good health and CMV-seronegative.

The rearrangement links TRBV4-2 to TRBJ2-3; 9 nucleotides line up with TRBD2. V shed 0 bases, J shed 3 bases, and the junction held 13 bases outside the gene matches. The CDR3 is 19 amino acids. Germline CDR1 and CDR2: LGHNA and YNFKEQ. CDR3 sequence (DNA): TGTGCCAGCAGCCAAGATCAGGCGGGGGGGCGGATGAAAACAGATACGCAGTATTTT. It specifies CASSQDQAGGRMKTDTQYF.

The chain is built from TRBV6-5 and TRBJ1-1; the D is unclear. Germline CDR1 MNHEY, CDR2 SVGAGI. The CDR3 contains 15 residues. The germline V and J ends were trimmed by 5 bases and 1 base, with 14 bases remaining between them. The CDR3 nucleotides read TGTGCCAGCAGTCCCTATGGCGGGGAGAACACTGAAGCTTTCTTT. This codes for CASSPYGGENTEAFF.

The chain links TRBV12-5 to TRBJ1-2; the match to TRBD1 covers 7 bases. V dropped 1 base and J dropped 4; count of bases not matched to a gene: 3. Germline V CDR1 and CDR2: LGHNT, FRNRAP. CDR3 length: 14 amino acids. The CDR3 sequence: CASGLGQGGYGYTF. CDR3 DNA sequence: TGTGCTAGTGGTTTGGGGCAGGGGGGCTATGGCTACACCTTC.

V and J are TRBV6-5 and TRBJ2-5, with 8 bases identical to TRBD1. The trim removed 4 bases at V and 6 bases at J, leaving 13 bases unmatched. This CDR3 has 16 amino acids. In germline, CDR1 is MNHEY, CDR2 SVGAGI. The CDR3: CASSSPPRTGNKTQYF. CDR3 sequence (DNA): TGTGCCAGCAGTTCTCCCCCGAGGACAGGGAACAAGACCCAGTACTTC.

This clone was detected once. The chain carries TRBV2 and TRBJ1-2; no clear D. The germline V gene has CDR1 SNHLY and CDR2 FYNNEI. Trimming left V 1 base short and J 4 bases short, with 13 bases between. This CDR3 region has 15 residues. The CDR3 loop is CASSEVDPVAYGYTF. The CDR3 DNA reads as TGTGCCAGCAGTGAAGTAGATCCTGTCGCCTATGGCTACACCTTC.

This clone has a handful of counts. This chain connects TRBV5-1 to TRBJ2-5, with 15 positions matching TRBD2. Germline CDR1 SGHRS, CDR2 YFSETQ. The CDR3 spans 17 residues. With V trimmed by 7 bases and J by 2 bases, 9 bases remained unmatched. CDR3 DNA: TGCGCCAGCCCTGGACCGGGACTAGCGGGGGGACAAGAGACCCAGTACTTC. Its protein is CASPGPGLAGGQETQYF.

This rearrangement joins TRBV4-3 to TRBJ2-5; 12 bases match TRBD2. J was trimmed by 5 bases and V by 2 bases; bases with no gene match: 3. CDR1 and CDR2 (germline): LGHNA, YSLEER. CDR3 length equals 15 residues. The CDR3 DNA sequence: TGCGCCAGCAGCCAAAGGGGACTAGCGGGCGAGACCCAGTACTTC. Translation: CASSQRGLAGETQYF.

This clone was seen more than once but under ten times. This chain joins TRBV5-6 and TRBJ1-1; D not certain. Trimming removed 4 bases from V and 6 bases from J, with 16 bases in between. The CDR3 is 14 amino acids. Germline V gives CDR1 SGHDT, CDR2 YYEEEE. In DNA, the CDR3 is TGTGCCAGCAGCGGAGACGGAGGGAAGGCTGAAGCTTTCTTT. It codes for CASSGDGGKAEAFF.

This sequence joins TRBV4-2 and TRBJ2-7; the match to TRBD1 covers 8 bases. CDR3 length: 18 amino acids. Germline CDR1 reads LGHNA; CDR2 reads YNFKEQ. V gave up 0 bases and J gave up 4 bases; unmatched junction bases: 14. The CDR3 nucleotides read TGTGCCAGCAGCCAAGATCCCCCCGTGACAGGGGCAGTGTACGAGCAGTACTTC. Translating gives CASSQDPPVTGAVYEQYF.

The V and J genes are TRBV5-1 and TRBJ2-3, with D maybe TRBD1 (5 bases). CDR1 SGHRS and CDR2 YFSETQ come from the germline V gene. The length of the CDR3 is 16 residues. Trimming shortened V by 3 bases and J by 1 base, and 15 bases separated the two germline ends. The CDR3 protein is CASSSRQGLGTDTQYF. CDR3 in DNA: TGCGCCAGCAGCTCCCGGCAGGGCCTAGGCACAGATACGCAGTATTTT.

The CDR3 reads CASSSTTPGTVGPWTQYF. The CDR3 DNA is TGCGCCAGCAGCTCAACTACCCCCGGGACAGTAGGGCCCTGGACCCAGTACTTC. The chain has TRBV5-1 and TRBJ2-5; TRBD1 matches 7 bases. CDR1 and CDR2 (germline): SGHRS, YFSETQ. The J segment lost 7 bases and the V segment lost 3 bases, leaving 21 bases of the junction unmatched. The length of the CDR3 is 18 residues.

This clone came up once. This chain joins TRBV19 and TRBJ1-6, with D perhaps matching TRBD1 (6 bases). Germline CDR1 and CDR2: LNHDA and SQIVND (reference sequence). Trimming shortened V by 7 bases and J by 7 bases, and 20 bases separated the two germline ends. The CDR3 is made up of 16 amino acids. CDR3 loop: CASNPRGRTMNSPLHF. The CDR3 DNA follows: TGTGCCAGTAATCCCAGGGGACGGACCATGAATTCACCCCTCCACTTT.

The CDR3 coding sequence is TGTGCCAGCAGCGTAGCTCTGAGAGTGAGCACAGATACGCAGTATTTT. It encodes CASSVALRVSTDTQYF. The chain links TRBV9 to TRBJ2-3, with D unclear. The CDR3 is 16 amino acids. Germline V gives CDR1 SGDLS, CDR2 YYNGEE. V lost 0 bases to trimming and J lost 0 bases, with 11 bases between them. Based on the CDR3 plus reference TRBV9 and TRBJ2-3, the full variable domain is DSGVTQTPKHLITATGQRVTLRCSPRSGDLSVYWYQQSLDQGLQFLIQYYNGEERAKGNILERFSAQQFPDLHSELNLSSLELGDSALYFCASSVALRVSTDTQYFGPGTRLTVL.

The chain uses TRBV5-1 and TRBJ1-6, with D tentatively TRBD1 (5 bases). The ends were cut back, 0 bases at V and 9 bases at J, with 16 bases in the middle. Germline V CDR1 and CDR2: SGHRS, YFSETQ. The length of the CDR3 is 16 residues. CDR3 nucleotide sequence: TGCGCCAGCAGCTTGGCCGAAGGACACACACTTTCACCCCTCCACTTT. Protein product: CASSLAEGHTLSPLHF.

This chain connects TRBV19 to TRBJ2-7; TRBD1 is a possible D gene (5 bases). The CDR3 extends over 13 amino acids. Germline V gene sequence: CDR1 LNHDA, CDR2 SQIVND (reference sequence). Trimming shortened V by 7 bases and J by 3 bases, and 13 bases separated the two germline ends. CDR3 DNA: TGTGCCAGTAAATTCGCCAGGGACTACGAGCAGTACTTC. Translation gives CASKFARDYEQYF.

The chain recombines TRBV10-2 with TRBJ1-2; D is perhaps TRBD1 (5 bases). The CDR3 is 12 amino acids. Germline V gene sequence: CDR1 WSHSY, CDR2 SAAADI. Between the trimmed V and J ends, which lost 6 bases and 8 bases, there was a span of 13 bases. CDR3 DNA sequence: TGCGCCAGCAGCGCGTCAGGGCACGGCTACACCTTC. Protein sequence: CASSASGHGYTF.

In this sample, this clone turned up a few times. J is TRBJ1-6 and V is TRBV5-1, with TRBD1 as a possible D gene (5 bases). The CDR3 runs 16 residues. V dropped 1 base and J dropped 0 bases, with 8 bases sitting between them. Looked up from germline, CDR1 is SGHRS and CDR2 is YFSETQ. The CDR3 region has the DNA TGCGCCAGCAGCTTGACGCAGGGCTCCTATAATTCACCCCTCCACTTT. Encoded protein: CASSLTQGSYNSPLHF.